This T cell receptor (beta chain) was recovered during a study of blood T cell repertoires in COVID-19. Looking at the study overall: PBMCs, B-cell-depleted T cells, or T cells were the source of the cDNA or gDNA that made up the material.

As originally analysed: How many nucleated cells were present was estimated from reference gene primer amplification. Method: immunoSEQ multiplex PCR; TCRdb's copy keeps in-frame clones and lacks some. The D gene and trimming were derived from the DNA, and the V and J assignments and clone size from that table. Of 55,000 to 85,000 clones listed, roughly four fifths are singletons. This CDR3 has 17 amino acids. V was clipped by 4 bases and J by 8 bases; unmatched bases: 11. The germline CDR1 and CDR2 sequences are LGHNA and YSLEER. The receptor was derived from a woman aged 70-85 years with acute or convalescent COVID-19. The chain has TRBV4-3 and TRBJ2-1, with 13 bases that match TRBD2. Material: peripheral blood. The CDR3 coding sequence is TGCGCCAGCAGCCGAGGGGAACTAGCGGGGGGGCAGGATGAGCAGTTCTTC. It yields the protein CASSRGELAGGQDEQFF.